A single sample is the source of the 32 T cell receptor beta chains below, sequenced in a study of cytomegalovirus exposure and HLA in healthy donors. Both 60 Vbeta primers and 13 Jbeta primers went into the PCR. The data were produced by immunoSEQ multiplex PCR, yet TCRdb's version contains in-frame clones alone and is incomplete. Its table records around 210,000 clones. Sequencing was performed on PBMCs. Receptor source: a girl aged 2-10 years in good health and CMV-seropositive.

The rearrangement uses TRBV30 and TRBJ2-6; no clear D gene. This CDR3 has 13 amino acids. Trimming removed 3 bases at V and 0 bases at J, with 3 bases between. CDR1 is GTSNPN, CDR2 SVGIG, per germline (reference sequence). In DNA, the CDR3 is TGTGCCTGGAGGAGCTCTGGGGCCAACGTCCTGACTTTC. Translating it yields CAWRSSGANVLTF.

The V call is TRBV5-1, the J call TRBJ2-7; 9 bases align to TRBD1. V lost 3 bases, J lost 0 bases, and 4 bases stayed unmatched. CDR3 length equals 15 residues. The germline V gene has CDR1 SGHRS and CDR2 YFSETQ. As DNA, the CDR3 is TGCGCCAGCAGCTCGGGACAGGGACGCTCCTACGAGCAGTACTTC. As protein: CASSSGQGRSYEQYF.

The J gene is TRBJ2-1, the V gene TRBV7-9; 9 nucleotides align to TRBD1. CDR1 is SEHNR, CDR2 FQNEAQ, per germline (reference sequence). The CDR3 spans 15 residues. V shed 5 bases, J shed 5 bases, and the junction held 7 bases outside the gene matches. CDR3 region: CASSLPGTGNNEQFF. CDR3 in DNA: TGTGCCAGCAGCCTACCCGGGACAGGGAACAATGAGCAGTTCTTC.

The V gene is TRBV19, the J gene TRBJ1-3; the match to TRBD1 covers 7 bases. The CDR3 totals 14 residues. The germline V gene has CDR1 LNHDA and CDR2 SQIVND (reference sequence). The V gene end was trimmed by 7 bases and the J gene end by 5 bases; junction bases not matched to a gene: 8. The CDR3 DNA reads TGTGCCAGTACATTTGGGACAGAGAGAAACACCATATATTTT. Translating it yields CASTFGTERNTIYF. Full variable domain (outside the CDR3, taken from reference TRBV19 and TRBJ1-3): DGGITQSPKYLFRKEGQNVTLSCEQNLNHDAMYWYRQDPGQGLRLIYYSQIVNDFQKGDIAEGYSVSREKKESFPLTVTSAQKNPTAFYLCASTFGTERNTIYFGEGSWLTVV.

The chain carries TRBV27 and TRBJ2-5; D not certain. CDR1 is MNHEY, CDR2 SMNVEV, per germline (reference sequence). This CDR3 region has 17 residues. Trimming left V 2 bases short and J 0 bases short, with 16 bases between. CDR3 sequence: CASSLDGSRLYQETQYF. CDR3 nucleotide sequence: TGTGCCAGCAGTTTAGACGGCTCGAGACTGTACCAAGAGACCCAGTACTTC.

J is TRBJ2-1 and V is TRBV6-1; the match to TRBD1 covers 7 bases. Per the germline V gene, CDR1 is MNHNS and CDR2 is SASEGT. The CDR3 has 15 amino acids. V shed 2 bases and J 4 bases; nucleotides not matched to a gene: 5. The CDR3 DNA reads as TGTGCCAGCAGTGAATGGTCAGGGGGATACAATGAGCAGTTCTTC. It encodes CASSEWSGGYNEQFF.

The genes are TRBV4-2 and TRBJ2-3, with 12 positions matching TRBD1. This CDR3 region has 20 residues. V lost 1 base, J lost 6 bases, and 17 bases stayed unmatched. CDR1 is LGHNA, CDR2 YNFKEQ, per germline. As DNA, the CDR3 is TGTGCCAGCAGCCAAGCGATGCCGGGACAGGGGGCAATCCGGCGGGATACGCAGTATTTT. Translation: CASSQAMPGQGAIRRDTQYF.

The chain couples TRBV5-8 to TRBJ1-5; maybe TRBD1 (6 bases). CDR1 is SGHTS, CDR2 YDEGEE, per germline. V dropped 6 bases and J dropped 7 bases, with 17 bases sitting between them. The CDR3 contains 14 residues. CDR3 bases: TGTGCCAGCACCCCTGACTGGACAGTCCAGCCCCAGCATTTT. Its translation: CASTPDWTVQPQHF.

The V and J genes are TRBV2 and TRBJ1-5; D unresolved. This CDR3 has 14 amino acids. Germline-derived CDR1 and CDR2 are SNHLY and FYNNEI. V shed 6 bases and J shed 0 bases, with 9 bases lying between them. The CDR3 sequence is CASRSGFSNQPQHF. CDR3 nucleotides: TGTGCCAGCAGATCAGGTTTTAGCAATCAGCCCCAGCATTTT.

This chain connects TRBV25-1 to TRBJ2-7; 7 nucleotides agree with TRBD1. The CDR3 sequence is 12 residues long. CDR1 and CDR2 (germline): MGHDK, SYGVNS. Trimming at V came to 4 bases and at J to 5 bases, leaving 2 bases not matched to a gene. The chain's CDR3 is CASSATGDEQYF. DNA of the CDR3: TGTGCCAGCAGTGCTACAGGGGACGAGCAGTACTTC.

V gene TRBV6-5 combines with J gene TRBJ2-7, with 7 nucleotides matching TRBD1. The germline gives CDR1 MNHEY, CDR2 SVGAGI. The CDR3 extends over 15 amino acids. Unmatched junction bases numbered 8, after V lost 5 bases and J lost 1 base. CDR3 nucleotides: TGTGCCAGCAGTATAAGGACAGGTTCGTCCTACGAGCAGTACTTC. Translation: CASSIRTGSSYEQYF.

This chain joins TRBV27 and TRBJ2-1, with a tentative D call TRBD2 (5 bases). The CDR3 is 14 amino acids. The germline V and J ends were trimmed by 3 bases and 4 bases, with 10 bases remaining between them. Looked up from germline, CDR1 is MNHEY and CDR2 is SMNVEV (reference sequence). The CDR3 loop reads CASSFFRGYNEQFF. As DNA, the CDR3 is TGTGCCAGCAGTTTTTTTAGAGGGTACAATGAGCAGTTCTTC.

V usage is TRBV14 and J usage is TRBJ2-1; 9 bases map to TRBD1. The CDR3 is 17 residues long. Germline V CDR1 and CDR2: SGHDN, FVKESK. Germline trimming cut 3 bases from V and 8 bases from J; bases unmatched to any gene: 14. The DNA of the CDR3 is TGTGCCAGCAGCCACACCGGGACAGGGCTTAGGAGGGATGAGCAGTTCTTC. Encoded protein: CASSHTGTGLRRDEQFF.

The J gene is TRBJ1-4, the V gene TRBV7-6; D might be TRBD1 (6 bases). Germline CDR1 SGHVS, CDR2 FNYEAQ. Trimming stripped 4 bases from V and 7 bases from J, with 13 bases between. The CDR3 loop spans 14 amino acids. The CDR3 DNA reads TGTGCCAGCAGCTCCCTGAGGGGGGGTGAAAAACTGTTTTTT. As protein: CASSSLRGGEKLFF.

The CDR3 region is CASSGSGGLAGGSKEQYF. For the CDR3, the DNA is TGTGCCAGCAGCGGATCCGGGGGACTAGCGGGAGGTTCTAAGGAGCAGTACTTC. This chain links TRBV7-2 with TRBJ2-7; 15 bases map to TRBD2. After removal of 5 bases from V and 7 bases from J, the junction contained 15 bases not matched to a gene. Germline V gene data show CDR1 as SGHTA and CDR2 as FQGNSA. The CDR3 totals 18 residues.

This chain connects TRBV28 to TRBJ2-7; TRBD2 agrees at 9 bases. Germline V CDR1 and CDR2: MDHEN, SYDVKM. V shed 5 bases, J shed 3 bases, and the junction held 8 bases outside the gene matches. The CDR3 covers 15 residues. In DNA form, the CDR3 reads TGTGCCAGCAGTGACGGGACTAGCACCTACTACGAGCAGTACTTC. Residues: CASSDGTSTYYEQYF.

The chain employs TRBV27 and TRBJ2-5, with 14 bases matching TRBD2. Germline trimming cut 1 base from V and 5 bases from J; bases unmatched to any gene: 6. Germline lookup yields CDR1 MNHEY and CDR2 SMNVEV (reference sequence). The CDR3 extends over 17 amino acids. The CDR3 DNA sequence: TGTGCCAGCAGTTTATTAAGGACTAGCGGGAGGCCGGAGACCCAGTACTTC. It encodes CASSLLRTSGRPETQYF.

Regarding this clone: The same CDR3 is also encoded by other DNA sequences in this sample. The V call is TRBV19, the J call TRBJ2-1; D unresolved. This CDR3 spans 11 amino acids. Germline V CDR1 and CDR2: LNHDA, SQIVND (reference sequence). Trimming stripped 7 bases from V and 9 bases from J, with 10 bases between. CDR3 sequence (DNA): TGTGCCAGTACCCTTGGCGGTGAGCAGTTCTTC. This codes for CASTLGGEQFF.

The CDR3 coding sequence is TGTGCCAGCCAGGGGATGGGCAATCAGCCCCAGCATTTT. This encodes CASQGMGNQPQHF. This chain links TRBV19 with TRBJ1-5, with D tentatively TRBD1 (6 bases). Per the germline V gene, CDR1 is LNHDA and CDR2 is SQIVND (reference sequence). The V end lost 9 bases, the J end lost 2 bases, and 11 bases lay between the germline ends. The CDR3 is 13 residues long.

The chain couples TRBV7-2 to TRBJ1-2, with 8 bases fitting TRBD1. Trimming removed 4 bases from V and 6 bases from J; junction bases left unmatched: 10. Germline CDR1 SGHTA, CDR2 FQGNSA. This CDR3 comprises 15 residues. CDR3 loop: CASSSRQGSKDGYTF. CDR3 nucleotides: TGTGCCAGCAGCTCCCGACAGGGGAGCAAGGATGGCTACACCTTC.

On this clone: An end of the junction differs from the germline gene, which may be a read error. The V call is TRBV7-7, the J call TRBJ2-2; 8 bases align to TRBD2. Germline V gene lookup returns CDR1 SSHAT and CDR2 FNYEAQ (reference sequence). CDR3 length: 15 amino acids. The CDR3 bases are TGTGCTAGCAGCTTTAGAGCGGGAGCAACCGGGGAGCTGTTTTTT. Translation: CASSFRAGATGELFF.

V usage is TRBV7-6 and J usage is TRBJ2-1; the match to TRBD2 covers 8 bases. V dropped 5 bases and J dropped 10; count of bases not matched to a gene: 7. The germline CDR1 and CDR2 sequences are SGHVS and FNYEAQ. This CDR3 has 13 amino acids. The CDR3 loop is CASSGSGSVEQFF. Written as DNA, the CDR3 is TGTGCCAGCAGCGGGAGCGGGAGTGTGGAGCAGTTCTTC. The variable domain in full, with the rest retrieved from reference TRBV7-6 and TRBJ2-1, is GAGVSQSPRYKVTKRGQDVALRCDPISGHVSLYWYRQALGQGPEFLTYFNYEAQQDKSGLPNDRFSAERPEGSISTLTIQRTEQRDSAMYRCASSGSGSVEQFFGPGTRLTVL.

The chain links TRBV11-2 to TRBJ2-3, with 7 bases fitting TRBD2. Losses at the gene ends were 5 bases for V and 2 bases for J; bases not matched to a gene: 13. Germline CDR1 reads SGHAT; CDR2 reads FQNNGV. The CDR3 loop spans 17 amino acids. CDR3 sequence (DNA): TGTGCCAGCAGCCACCTTCGGGTAGCGGGCCTCACAGATACGCAGTATTTT. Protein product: CASSHLRVAGLTDTQYF.

CDR3 protein: CASSAGGLAGVAPSYEQYF. The CDR3 DNA follows: TGTGCCAGCAGCGCAGGCGGACTAGCGGGAGTAGCTCCCTCCTACGAGCAGTACTTC. This chain uses TRBV9 with TRBJ2-7; 13 positions match TRBD2. V shed 3 bases and J 0 bases; nucleotides not matched to a gene: 12. This CDR3 is built from 19 residues. Germline V CDR1 and CDR2: SGDLS, YYNGEE.

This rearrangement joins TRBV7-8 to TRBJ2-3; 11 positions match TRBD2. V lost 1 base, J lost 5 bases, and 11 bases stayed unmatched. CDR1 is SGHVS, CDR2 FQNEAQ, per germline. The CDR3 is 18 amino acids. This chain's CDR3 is CASSLVAGGPQGGDTQYF. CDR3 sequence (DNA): TGTGCCAGCAGCTTAGTAGCGGGAGGGCCCCAGGGGGGAGATACGCAGTATTTT.

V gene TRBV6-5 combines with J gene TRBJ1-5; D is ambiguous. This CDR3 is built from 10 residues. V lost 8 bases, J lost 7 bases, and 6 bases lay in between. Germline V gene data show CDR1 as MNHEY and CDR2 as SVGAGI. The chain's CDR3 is CASGLQPQHF. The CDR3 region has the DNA TGTGCCAGCGGACTGCAGCCCCAGCATTTT.

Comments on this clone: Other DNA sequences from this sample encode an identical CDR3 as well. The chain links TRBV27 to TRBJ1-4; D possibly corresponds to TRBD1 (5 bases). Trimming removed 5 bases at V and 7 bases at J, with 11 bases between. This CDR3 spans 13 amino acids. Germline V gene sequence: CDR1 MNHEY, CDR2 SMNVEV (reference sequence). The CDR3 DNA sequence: TGTGCCAGCAGTCCGCAGGGTGGTGAAAAACTGTTTTTT. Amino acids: CASSPQGGEKLFF.

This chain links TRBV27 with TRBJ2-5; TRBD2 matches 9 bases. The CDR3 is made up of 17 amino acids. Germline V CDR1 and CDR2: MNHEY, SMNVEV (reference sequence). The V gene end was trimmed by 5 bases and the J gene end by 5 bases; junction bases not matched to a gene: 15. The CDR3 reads CASSPRPLVAGAETQYF. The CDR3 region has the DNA TGTGCCAGCAGTCCAAGACCCTTGGTAGCGGGAGCTGAGACCCAGTACTTC.

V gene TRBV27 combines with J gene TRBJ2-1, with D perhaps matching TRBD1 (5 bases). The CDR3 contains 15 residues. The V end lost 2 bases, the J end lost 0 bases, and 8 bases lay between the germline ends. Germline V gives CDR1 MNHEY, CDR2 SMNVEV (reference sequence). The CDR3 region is CASSLRQNSYNEQFF. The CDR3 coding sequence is TGTGCCAGCAGTTTAAGACAGAACTCCTACAATGAGCAGTTCTTC.

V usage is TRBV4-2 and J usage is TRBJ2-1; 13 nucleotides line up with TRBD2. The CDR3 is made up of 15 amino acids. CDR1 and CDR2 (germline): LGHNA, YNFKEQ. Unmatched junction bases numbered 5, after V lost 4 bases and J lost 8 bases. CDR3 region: CASSPGLAGVHEQFF. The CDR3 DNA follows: TGTGCCAGCAGCCCTGGACTAGCGGGAGTTCATGAGCAGTTCTTC.

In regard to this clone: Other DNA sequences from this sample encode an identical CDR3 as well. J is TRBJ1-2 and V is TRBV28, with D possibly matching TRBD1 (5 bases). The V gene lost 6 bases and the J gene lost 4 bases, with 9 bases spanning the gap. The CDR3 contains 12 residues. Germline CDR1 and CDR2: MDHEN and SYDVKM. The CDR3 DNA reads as TGTGCCAGCAGCACAGGAATCTATGGCTACACCTTC. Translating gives CASSTGIYGYTF.

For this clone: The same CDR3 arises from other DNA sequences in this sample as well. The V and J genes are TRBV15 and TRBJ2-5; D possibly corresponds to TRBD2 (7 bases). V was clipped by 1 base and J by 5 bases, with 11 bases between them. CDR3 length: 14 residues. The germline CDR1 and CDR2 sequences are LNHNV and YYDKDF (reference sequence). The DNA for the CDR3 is TGTGCCACCAGCAGAGGAGGGGGGGGCGAGACCCAGTACTTC. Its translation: CATSRGGGGETQYF. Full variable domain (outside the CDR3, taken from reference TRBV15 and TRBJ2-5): DAMVIQNPRYQVTQFGKPVTLSCSQTLNHNVMYWYQQKSSQAPKLLFHYYDKDFNNEADTPDNFQSRRPNTSFCFLDIRSPGLGDTAMYLCATSRGGGGETQYFGPGTRLLVL.